The text below deals with one T cell receptor beta chain. This clonotype was picked up a small number of times. What this receptor recognizes is not known. No much larger clonotype is one base removed from it; base qualities were not supplied. Sequences ENHRY (CDR1) and SYGVKD (CDR2) are obtained from the germline V gene. The CDR3 runs 13 amino acids, cysteine and phenylalanine included. Only CDR3 DNA is held: 39 bases, read in frame from base 1. Cut back by 8 bases and 1 base, the V and J ends lie 11 bases apart. Receptor libraries were prepared by RT-PCR. Sequencing relied on an Illumina HiSeq 2500. TCRdb reprocessed the public reads (quality trimming at Q25 with fastp, clone calling with MiXCR) and kept in-frame beta chains. Duplicate CDR3 protein sequences are folded into a single record with the most common DNA and genes. This sample comprises about 700,000 distinct CDR3 sequences, about 15% of them detected only once. The ten most abundant clones make up approximately 6.5% of the sample.

The entry originates in a study of response to subunit inactivated influenza vaccine (dated by TCRdb to between 2018 and 2020). Study-wide context: Deep quantitative T cell receptor repertoire profiling was used in the study to track responses to a trivalent subunit inactivated influenza vaccine.

Study-wide conclusions, independent of this receptor: According to the authors, only a limited number of new T cells may be recruited by each seasonal influenza vaccination.

The sample was PBMCs from blood, taken 14 to 15 days before vaccination. This sequence was found in a middle-aged man who received an inactivated influenza vaccine. Donor details come from another sample of the same person, matched by shared clones. The V and J genes are TRBV10-3 and TRBJ1-1, and perhaps TRBD1 as D gene, on 6 matching bases. The sequence in DNA is TGTGCCATCGTGGCAGGGGCGAACACTGAAGCTTTCTTT. This gives the protein CAIVAGANTEAFF.